These 16 T cell receptor beta chains share one sample of origin, sequenced in a study of blood T cell repertoires in COVID-19. The repertoire was sequenced with immunoSEQ multiplex PCR; TCRdb's copy has only in-frame clones and lacks some. This table holds fewer than 70,000 clones, 80% to 90% found once. Sequencing was done on a sample of peripheral blood. All receptors come from a middle-aged man with acute or convalescent COVID-19.

CDR3 sequence reads: CASSHEREEIQPQHF. For the CDR3, the DNA is TGTGCCAGCAGCCATGAGAGGGAGGAAATTCAGCCCCAGCATTTT. The J gene is TRBJ1-5, the V gene TRBV5-4; D is unresolved. The CDR3 loop spans 15 amino acids. Trimming cost V 4 bases and J 6 bases, with 17 bases left between them. Germline V CDR1 and CDR2: SGHNT, YYREEE (reference sequence).

The V and J genes are TRBV24-1 and TRBJ2-6; D is possibly TRBD1 (7 bases). Trimming pared 5 bases from V and 2 bases from J, leaving 15 bases between. Germline lookup yields CDR1 KGHDR and CDR2 SFDVKD. The CDR3 runs 17 residues. The CDR3 nucleotides are TGTGCCACCAGTGGGGGTTGGAGGGGGCCTGGGGCCAACGTCCTGACTTTC. Its protein product is CATSGGWRGPGANVLTF.

The CDR3 spells CASSPGQGFDYGYTF. The DNA of the CDR3 is TGTGCCAGCAGCCCAGGACAGGGGTTTGACTATGGCTACACCTTC. This chain connects TRBV5-4 to TRBJ1-2, with TRBD1 matching over 9 bases. Germline V gives CDR1 SGHNT, CDR2 YYREEE (reference sequence). After removal of 4 bases from V and 3 bases from J, the junction contained 7 bases not matched to a gene. The CDR3 is 15 residues long. Full variable domain (outside the CDR3, taken from reference TRBV5-4 and TRBJ1-2): ETGVTQSPTHLIKTRGQQVTLRCSSQSGHNTVSWYQQALGQGPQFIFQYYREEENGRGNFPPRFSGLQFPNYSSELNVNALELDDSALYLCASSPGQGFDYGYTFGSGTRLTVV.

This clone was recorded only once. The chain is built from TRBV3-1 (or the pseudogene TRBV3-2) and TRBJ1-2, with D unresolved. Per germline, CDR1 LGHDT and CDR2 YNNKEL (reference sequence). The CDR3 spans 15 residues. V was cut by 4 bases and J by 4 bases, with 16 bases left in between. The CDR3 sequence is CASSRGGSSFYGYTF. The CDR3 DNA reads as TGTGCCAGCAGCCGAGGCGGATCGAGCTTCTATGGCTACACCTTC.

The rearrangement uses TRBV7-6 and TRBJ1-5; TRBD1 aligns across 11 bases. The J segment lost 7 bases and the V segment lost 4 bases, leaving 6 bases of the junction unmatched. The germline gives CDR1 SGHVS, CDR2 FNYEAQ. CDR3 length: 15 residues. CDR3 sequence: CASSSGTGGQQPQHF. CDR3 in DNA: TGTGCCAGCAGCTCCGGGACAGGGGGTCAACAGCCCCAGCATTTT.

The V call is TRBV19, the J call TRBJ2-5, with 8 bases identical to TRBD2. Germline CDR1 reads LNHDA; CDR2 reads SQIVND (reference sequence). The CDR3 contains 15 residues. With 5 bases clipped from V and 2 bases from J, the junction kept 7 bases outside the gene matches. CDR3 nucleotides: TGTGCCAGTAGTCCTCCACTAGCGGCACAAGAGACCCAGTACTTC. Protein sequence: CASSPPLAAQETQYF.

V usage is TRBV24-1 and J usage is TRBJ1-5; D gene ambiguous. The germline V and J ends were trimmed by 4 bases and 5 bases, with 5 bases remaining between them. Looked up from germline, CDR1 is KGHDR and CDR2 is SFDVKD. CDR3 length: 12 amino acids. CDR3 sequence: CATSDSDQPQHF. The CDR3 nucleotides read TGTGCCACCAGTGACAGCGATCAGCCCCAGCATTTT.

In this sample, this clone turned up once. This sequence joins TRBV7-2 and TRBJ2-5; TRBD2 matches 8 bases. The CDR3 consists of 15 residues. With 5 bases clipped from V and 1 base from J, the junction kept 6 bases outside the gene matches. CDR1 is SGHTA and CDR2 is FQGNSA in the germline V gene. The CDR3 sequence: CASSPSSGVQETQYF. The CDR3 coding sequence is TGTGCCAGCAGCCCAAGTAGCGGGGTCCAAGAGACCCAGTACTTC.

V is TRBV19 and J is TRBJ2-1; weak D call: TRBD2 (5 bases). Trimming left V 5 bases short and J 12 bases short, with 20 bases between. CDR3 size: 14 residues. Germline V CDR1 and CDR2: LNHDA, SQIVND (reference sequence). The CDR3: CASSPTYPAVMQFF. DNA of the CDR3: TGTGCCAGTAGTCCTACCTACCCAGCGGTGATGCAGTTCTTC.

J is TRBJ2-3 and V is TRBV12-3 or TRBV12-4; 7 bases match TRBD1. The CDR3 covers 13 residues. The V segment lost 4 bases and the J segment 8 bases; nucleotides outside the gene matches: 6. CDR3 sequence reads: CASSSNRGGTQYF. CDR3 bases: TGTGCCAGCAGTTCTAACAGGGGTGGTACGCAGTATTTT.

This rearrangement joins TRBV12-3 or TRBV12-4 to TRBJ1-1, with D unclear. The ends were cut back, 5 bases at V and 4 bases at J, with 8 bases in the middle. The CDR3 consists of 12 residues. The CDR3 protein is CASSRGITEAFF. In nucleotides, the CDR3 is TGTGCCAGCAGTAGAGGGATCACTGAAGCTTTCTTT.

The chain carries TRBV15 and TRBJ2-1, with 10 bases aligning to TRBD2. With 0 bases clipped from V and 3 bases from J, the junction kept 8 bases outside the gene matches. The CDR3 is 18 amino acids. Germline-derived CDR1 and CDR2 are LNHNV and YYDKDF (reference sequence). This CDR3 reads CATSRDQASGSIYNEQFF. CDR3 in DNA: TGTGCCACCAGCAGAGATCAGGCTAGCGGGAGTATCTACAATGAGCAGTTCTTC.

This chain links TRBV19 with TRBJ1-1; a possible D gene is TRBD1 (5 bases). Looked up from germline, CDR1 is LNHDA and CDR2 is SQIVND (reference sequence). V gave up 4 bases and J gave up 7 bases, with 10 bases separating them. The CDR3 is 12 residues long. In DNA, the CDR3 is TGTGCCAGTAGTAACTGGGGGGTTGAAGCTTTCTTT. Protein sequence: CASSNWGVEAFF. Combining the CDR3 with reference TRBV19 and TRBJ1-1 gives the whole variable domain DGGITQSPKYLFRKEGQNVTLSCEQNLNHDAMYWYRQDPGQGLRLIYYSQIVNDFQKGDIAEGYSVSREKKESFPLTVTSAQKNPTAFYLCASSNWGVEAFFGQGTRLTVV.

The CDR3 DNA is TGTGCCAGCACCGATACCGGGACTCGGGGTGGCTACACCTTC. Encoded protein: CASTDTGTRGGYTF. V and J are TRBV27 and TRBJ1-2; D might be TRBD1 (5 bases). Trimming pared 7 bases from V and 7 bases from J, leaving 19 bases between. Germline values: CDR1 MNHEY, CDR2 SMNVEV (reference sequence). The CDR3 runs 14 residues.

This chain connects TRBV19 to TRBJ1-5, with D perhaps matching TRBD1 (5 bases). V lost 5 bases to trimming and J lost 0 bases, with 14 bases between them. Per the germline V gene, CDR1 is LNHDA and CDR2 is SQIVND (reference sequence). The CDR3 is made up of 16 amino acids. CDR3 coding DNA: TGTGCCAGTAGTTTTCGGACAACTTATAGCAATCAGCCCCAGCATTTT. Translating it yields CASSFRTTYSNQPQHF.

V usage is TRBV6-5 and J usage is TRBJ2-1, with 11 bases lining up with TRBD2. The CDR3 extends over 15 amino acids. V lost 6 bases, J lost 4 bases, and 5 bases stayed unmatched. CDR1 and CDR2 from the germline V gene are MNHEY and SVGAGI. The DNA for the CDR3 is TGTGCCAGCAGCGACTTAGCGGGAGGGTACAATGAGCAGTTCTTC. Translated, it gives CASSDLAGGYNEQFF.